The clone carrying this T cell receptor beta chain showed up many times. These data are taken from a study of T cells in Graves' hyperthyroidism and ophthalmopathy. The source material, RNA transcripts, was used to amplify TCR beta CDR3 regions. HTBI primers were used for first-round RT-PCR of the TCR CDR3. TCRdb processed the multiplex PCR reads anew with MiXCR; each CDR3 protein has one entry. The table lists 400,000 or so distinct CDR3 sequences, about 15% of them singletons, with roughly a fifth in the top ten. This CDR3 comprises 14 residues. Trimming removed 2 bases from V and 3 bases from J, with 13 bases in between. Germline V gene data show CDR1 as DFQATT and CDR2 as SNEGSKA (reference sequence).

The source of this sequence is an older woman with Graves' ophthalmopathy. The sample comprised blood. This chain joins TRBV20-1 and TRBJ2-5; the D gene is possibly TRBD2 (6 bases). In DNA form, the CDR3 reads TGCAGTGCTAGAATGCCTGGGGGGAAAGAGACCCAGTACTTC. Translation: CSARMPGGKETQYF.